The 21 T cell receptor beta chains below were found in one sample sequenced in a study of STAT3 mutations in large granular lymphocyte leukemia. Points from the study as a whole: At least one immunodominant TCR beta clonotype appeared in every T-cell large granular lymphocyte leukemia patient.

Assay used: immunoSEQ multiplex PCR; TCRdb lists only in-frame clones, some missing. The data contain over 10,000 clones, over 70% of them singletons. These receptors' antigens are unknown. Source material: peripheral blood mononuclear cells. The receptors derive from a man aged 55 to 70 with T-cell large granular lymphocyte leukemia. Some clones in this sample may be carry-over from other donors' samples.

The chain employs TRBV19 and TRBJ2-7; 8 bases map to TRBD1. Germline V CDR1 and CDR2: LNHDA, SQIVND (reference sequence). J lost 4 bases, V lost 4 bases, and 9 bases had no gene match. CDR3 length: 15 amino acids. Here the CDR3 reads CASSTISGGGYEQYF. CDR3 nucleotide sequence: TGTGCCAGTAGTACAATATCAGGGGGCGGGTACGAGCAGTACTTC.

This clone is judged medium-sized (0.01 to 0.1%). The chain couples TRBV5-1 to TRBJ2-7; D not resolved. Trimming removed 0 bases from V and 1 base from J, with 8 bases in between. The germline CDR1 and CDR2 sequences are SGHRS and YFSETQ. The CDR3 covers 14 residues. The CDR3 nucleotides are TGCGCCAGCAGCTTGGATCCTTCTTCCTACGAGCAGTACTTC. It codes for CASSLDPSSYEQYF.

The chain is built from TRBV6-6 and TRBJ2-7; TRBD1 might be the D (5 bases). Between the trimmed V and J ends, which lost 0 bases and 2 bases, there was a span of 8 bases. This CDR3 contains 14 residues. Germline loops: CDR1 MNHNY, CDR2 SVGAGI (reference sequence). CDR3 sequence (DNA): TGTGCCAGCAGTTACTCGGCAGGGACCTACGAGCAGTACTTC. This gives the protein CASSYSAGTYEQYF.

V and J are TRBV18 and TRBJ2-5, with D maybe TRBD1 (5 bases). Trimming left V 3 bases short and J 0 bases short, with 8 bases between. The CDR3 runs 14 residues. From germline, CDR1 is KGHSH and CDR2 LQKENI. CDR3 sequence (DNA): TGTGCCAGCTCACCGACAGAGAACCAAGAGACCCAGTACTTC. Translation: CASSPTENQETQYF. The full variable domain, rest sourced from reference TRBV18 and TRBJ2-5, is NAGVMQNPRHLVRRRGQEARLRCSPMKGHSHVYWYRQLPEEGLKFMVYLQKENIIDESGMPKERFSAEFPKEGPSILRIQQVVRGDSAAYFCASSPTENQETQYFGPGTRLLVL.

This clone is judged medium-sized (0.01 to 0.1%). The gene calls are TRBV6-5 and TRBJ1-2, with 7 bases matching TRBD1. V was pared by 4 bases and J by 4 bases, with 6 bases of the junction left unmatched. The CDR3 extends over 14 amino acids. Germline CDR1 and CDR2: MNHEY and SVGAGI. The CDR3 nucleotides are TGTGCCAGCAGTTCCCAGGGGGGCGGCTATGGCTACACCTTC. Translating gives CASSSQGGGYGYTF.

V is TRBV18 and J is TRBJ2-3; 7 bases map to TRBD1. The junction had 6 bases not matched to a gene; V was cut back by 6 bases and J by 0 bases. In germline, CDR1 is KGHSH, CDR2 LQKENI. CDR3 size: 15 residues. The CDR3 loop is CASSPGTASTDTQYF. The CDR3 coding sequence is TGTGCCAGCTCCCCGGGGACAGCTAGCACAGATACGCAGTATTTT. The full variable domain, completed using reference TRBV18 and TRBJ2-3, is NAGVMQNPRHLVRRRGQEARLRCSPMKGHSHVYWYRQLPEEGLKFMVYLQKENIIDESGMPKERFSAEFPKEGPSILRIQQVVRGDSAAYFCASSPGTASTDTQYFGPGTRLTVL.

The chain combines TRBV6-5 with TRBJ2-1, with TRBD1 matching 7 bases. Trimming removed 2 bases from V and 7 bases from J; junction bases left unmatched: 5. Per germline, CDR1 MNHEY and CDR2 SVGAGI. This CDR3 comprises 14 residues. The CDR3 sequence: CASSYDRVVNEQFF. CDR3 nucleotides: TGTGCCAGCAGTTACGACAGGGTAGTTAATGAGCAGTTCTTC.

The chain combines TRBV28 with TRBJ2-1; 15 bases fit TRBD2. With V trimmed by 8 bases and J by 8 bases, 10 bases remained unmatched. Germline V gene lookup returns CDR1 MDHEN and CDR2 SYDVKM. The CDR3 has 16 residues. As DNA, the CDR3 is TGTGCCAGCCTCGGGACTAGCGGGAGGTTCGGGGATGAGCAGTTCTTC. It codes for CASLGTSGRFGDEQFF. Complete variable domain (other parts from reference TRBV28 and TRBJ2-1): DVKVTQSSRYLVKRTGEKVFLECVQDMDHENMFWYRQDPGLGLRLIYFSYDVKMKEKGDIPEGYSVSREKKERFSLILESASTNQTSMYLCASLGTSGRFGDEQFFGPGTRLTVL.

The rearrangement uses TRBV27 and TRBJ2-7, with D maybe TRBD1 (6 bases). CDR1 and CDR2 from the germline V gene are MNHEY and SMNVEV (reference sequence). The CDR3 consists of 13 residues. V dropped 8 bases and J dropped 2 bases, with 13 bases sitting between them. CDR3 DNA sequence: TGTGCCAGCGGGGGCCTGAAAACCTACGAGCAGTACTTC. This gives the protein CASGGLKTYEQYF.

In this sample, this clone turned up once. The V and J genes are TRBV30 and TRBJ1-1; possible D gene TRBD1, 6 bases. This CDR3 has 13 residues. In germline, CDR1 is GTSNPN, CDR2 SVGIG (reference sequence). V lost 2 bases and J lost 2, with 9 bases in between. CDR3 DNA: TGTGCCTGGAGTACAGGGACAAACACTGAAGCTTTCTTT. It translates to CAWSTGTNTEAFF.

V is TRBV7-9 and J is TRBJ2-7; no firm D call. CDR1 and CDR2 from the germline V gene are SEHNR and FQNEAQ (reference sequence). The CDR3 is made up of 15 amino acids. The V end was cut by 5 bases, the J end by 0 bases, with 14 bases between. CDR3 sequence: CASSPTQTSSYEQYF. As DNA, the CDR3 is TGTGCCAGCAGCCCTACCCAGACGAGCTCCTACGAGCAGTACTTC. Using reference TRBV7-9 and TRBJ2-7 for the parts outside the CDR3, the full variable domain is DTGVSQNPRHKITKRGQNVTFRCDPISEHNRLYWYRQTLGQGPEFLTYFQNEAQLEKSRLLSDRFSAERPKGSFSTLEIQRTEQGDSAMYLCASSPTQTSSYEQYFGPGTRLTVT.

The chain combines TRBV10-3 with TRBJ2-2, with D tentatively TRBD2 (6 bases). Deletions cut 6 bases from V and 0 bases from J, with 8 bases between. Germline CDR1 ENHRY, CDR2 SYGVKD. The CDR3 is 14 residues long. The CDR3 DNA reads TGTGCCATCAGAGAGCGGGCGAACACCGGGGAGCTGTTTTTT. Residues: CAIRERANTGELFF.

The rearrangement links TRBV5-4 to TRBJ1-4, with D unclear. The CDR3 is made up of 16 amino acids. V was trimmed by 2 bases and J by 0 bases, leaving 11 bases between them. CDR1 SGHNT and CDR2 YYREEE come from the germline V gene (reference sequence). The CDR3 coding sequence is TGTGCCAGCAGCTTAAGGACCGCCTCAACTAATGAAAAACTGTTTTTT. This gives the protein CASSLRTASTNEKLFF.

Only one count was recorded for this clone. The chain carries TRBV5-6 and TRBJ1-2; tentative D call: TRBD1 (5 bases). With 2 bases removed from V and 4 bases from J, the gap between germline ends came to 18 bases. Per germline, CDR1 SGHDT and CDR2 YYEEEE. The CDR3 extends over 16 amino acids. DNA for the CDR3: TGTGCCAGCAGCTTAGAAGGGGCAGGGCAAGGCTATGGCTACACCTTC. Translating gives CASSLEGAGQGYGYTF.

This chain joins TRBV4-1 and TRBJ1-2, with D uncertain. Between the trimmed V and J ends, which lost 0 bases and 2 bases, there was a span of 13 bases. The length of the CDR3 is 16 residues. Germline V gene sequence: CDR1 MGHRA, CDR2 YSYEKL. In nucleotides, the CDR3 is TGCGCCAGCAGCCAAGATTTGGAGGAGCTCAACTATGGCTACACCTTC. Residues: CASSQDLEELNYGYTF.

The chain couples TRBV5-1 to TRBJ1-4; TRBD1 is a possible D gene (6 bases). V was clipped by 3 bases and J by 8 bases, with 17 bases between them. The CDR3 has 15 residues. The germline V gene encodes CDR1 SGHRS and CDR2 YFSETQ. The CDR3 DNA follows: TGCGCCAGCAGCTCAACCGGGACAACAGGAGAAAAACTGTTTTTT. It yields the protein CASSSTGTTGEKLFF.

The CDR3 spells CASKGRSGPYGYTF. The CDR3 DNA reads TGTGCCAGCAAGGGGAGGAGTGGCCCTTATGGCTACACCTTC. The chain recombines TRBV5-4 with TRBJ1-2; weak D call: TRBD1 (5 bases). CDR3 size: 14 residues. V lost 6 bases and J lost 5, with 17 bases in between. Germline CDR1 SGHNT, CDR2 YYREEE (reference sequence).

V and J are TRBV7-6 and TRBJ2-1; D perhaps matches TRBD1 (6 bases). Germline V gives CDR1 SGHVS, CDR2 FNYEAQ. The CDR3 loop spans 15 amino acids. Trimming removed 1 base at V and 4 bases at J, with 11 bases between. CDR3 amino acids: CASSLVRTVYNEQFF. The CDR3 DNA is TGTGCCAGCAGCTTAGTTCGGACAGTTTACAATGAGCAGTTCTTC.

The chain links TRBV6-5 to TRBJ2-7, with 10 bases lining up with TRBD1. The V and J ends lost 2 bases and 2 bases, in that order; junction bases with no gene match: 3. CDR3 length: 15 residues. The germline gives CDR1 MNHEY, CDR2 SVGAGI. Here the CDR3 reads CASSYRTGGTYEQYF. DNA for the CDR3: TGTGCCAGCAGTTACCGGACAGGGGGGACCTACGAGCAGTACTTC.

This rearrangement joins TRBV19 to TRBJ2-1; 12 nucleotides align to TRBD2. V lost 5 bases, J lost 5 bases, and 7 bases stayed unmatched. This CDR3 is built from 16 residues. CDR1 LNHDA and CDR2 SQIVND come from the germline V gene (reference sequence). The CDR3 sequence: CASSASSGGANNEQFF. CDR3 DNA sequence: TGTGCCAGTAGTGCCTCTAGCGGGGGGGCTAACAATGAGCAGTTCTTC.

This clone was observed a handful of times. The chain couples TRBV2 to TRBJ2-3; 11 bases are a match to TRBD2. Germline assignment: CDR1 SNHLY and CDR2 FYNNEI. The junction had 7 bases not matched to a gene; V was cut back by 6 bases and J by 2 bases. The CDR3 has 16 residues. In nucleotides, the CDR3 is TGTGCCAGCAGCACCGGGACTAGCGGTGTCACAGATACGCAGTATTTT. This sequence encodes CASSTGTSGVTDTQYF.